The present TCR beta chain was sequenced within a study of T-cell reconstitution after alpha-beta-depleted transplantation in children. Overall study findings and caveats: After one year, T-cell counts and TCRbeta diversity mostly came from new T cells. Several hundred expanded graft clones reportedly were the source of alpha-beta T cells about two months after transplant.

The CDR3 runs to 15 residues. V was pared by 6 bases and J by 7 bases, with 14 bases of the junction left unmatched. The germline V gene encodes CDR1 DFQATT and CDR2 SNEGSKA (reference sequence). About this clonotype: Its antigen is unidentified.

Unique molecular identifiers tagged the TCRbeta library. Via MiXCR, TCRdb re-called the PCR reads, giving one row per CDR3 protein. The data contain hundreds of thousands of distinct CDR3 sequences, over 7% of them seen just once; the ten biggest clones take up approximately 9.6%. This sequence was found in a female patient between 2 and 10 years old who had a stem cell transplant for Fanconi anemia, so the T cells may come from the graft donor. The rearrangement joins TRBV20-1 to TRBJ2-1; 8 bases are a match to TRBD2. The sequenced sample was peripheral blood, obtained 360 days after TCRalphabeta/CD19-depleted stem cell transplant. In nucleotides, the CDR3 is TGCAGTGCCCCGTTACTAGCGGAGCTCAGAAATGAGCAGTTCTTC. Translating gives CSAPLLAELRNEQFF.